This TCR beta chain was captured by sequencing in a study of T cell responses to AZD1222 COVID-19 vaccine. Study-level findings and limits: Baseline seropositivity characterized only a handful of AZD1222 recipients.

Details on this clone: As yet, its antigen is unknown.

The CDR3 contains 14 residues. The germline V gene encodes CDR1 SQVTM and CDR2 ANQGSEA. Trimming removed 7 bases from V and 3 bases from J, with 15 bases in between. Some clones are missing from TCRdb's copy, which holds only in-frame ones; the method was immunoSEQ multiplex PCR. The repertoire has about 120,000 clones, more than 85% of them found once; the top ten carry around 2.9%. This sequence joins TRBV29-1 and TRBJ2-2; perhaps TRBD1 as D (6 bases). The input for sequencing was peripheral blood, taken 28 days after the second AZD1222 dose. The TCR originated in an adult who received the AZD1222 COVID-19 vaccine. The CDR3 bases are TGCAGCGCTAACAGGGATCGGCACACCGGGGAGCTGTTTTTT. Amino acid sequence: CSANRDRHTGELFF.